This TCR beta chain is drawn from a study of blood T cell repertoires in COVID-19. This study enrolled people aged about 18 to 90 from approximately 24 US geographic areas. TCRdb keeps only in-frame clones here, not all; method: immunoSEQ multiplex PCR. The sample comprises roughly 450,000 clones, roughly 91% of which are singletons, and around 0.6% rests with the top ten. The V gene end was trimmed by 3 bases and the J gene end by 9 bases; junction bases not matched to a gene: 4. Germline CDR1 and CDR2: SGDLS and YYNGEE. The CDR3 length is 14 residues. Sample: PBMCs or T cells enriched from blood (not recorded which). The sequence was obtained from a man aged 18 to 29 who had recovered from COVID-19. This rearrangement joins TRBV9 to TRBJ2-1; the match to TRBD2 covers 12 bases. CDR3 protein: CASSASGREGEQFF. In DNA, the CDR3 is TGTGCCAGCAGCGCTAGCGGGAGGGAAGGTGAGCAGTTCTTC.